This TCR beta chain stems from a study of tissue T cells after allogeneic stem cell transplantation. V lost 0 bases to trimming and J lost 6 bases; unmatched junction nucleotides: 7. The CDR3 covers 16 residues. The germline CDR1 and CDR2 sequences are KGHPV and FQNQEV (reference sequence). A few counts support this clone. Antigen specificity is unknown. Mouse names are used for the genes. The CDR3 is cut off 1 residue early in the read; its end comes from the germline J gene. Findings and limits, study-wide: Blood and spleen captured only part of the tissue TCR repertoire. Across patients, clones rarely overlapped, yet motif clusters were shared tissue-specifically.

As for time point: mouse harvest day 7 after allogeneic transplant. Each mouse received 10^7 T-cell-depleted marrow cells plus 10^6 splenic CD5+ T cells by tail vein. Tissues came from B6→BALB/c major-mismatch GVHD mice at day 7 or 14. Sequencing was performed with immunoSEQ multiplex PCR; in TCRdb, only in-frame clones are kept and a portion is missing. The data contain about 7,800 clones, under 50% of them singletons. Sequencing was done on a sample of gut tissue. The genes are TRBV26 and TRBJ2-7, with 11 bases lining up with TRBD1. The source is a female BALB/c mouse given C57BL/6 T cells with graft-versus-host disease after an allogeneic hematopoietic cell transplant. CDR3 protein: CASSLSKGTGGFEQYF. The CDR3 bases that were read are TGTGCCAGCAGTCTGTCGAAGGGGACAGGGGGTTTTGAACAGTAC.